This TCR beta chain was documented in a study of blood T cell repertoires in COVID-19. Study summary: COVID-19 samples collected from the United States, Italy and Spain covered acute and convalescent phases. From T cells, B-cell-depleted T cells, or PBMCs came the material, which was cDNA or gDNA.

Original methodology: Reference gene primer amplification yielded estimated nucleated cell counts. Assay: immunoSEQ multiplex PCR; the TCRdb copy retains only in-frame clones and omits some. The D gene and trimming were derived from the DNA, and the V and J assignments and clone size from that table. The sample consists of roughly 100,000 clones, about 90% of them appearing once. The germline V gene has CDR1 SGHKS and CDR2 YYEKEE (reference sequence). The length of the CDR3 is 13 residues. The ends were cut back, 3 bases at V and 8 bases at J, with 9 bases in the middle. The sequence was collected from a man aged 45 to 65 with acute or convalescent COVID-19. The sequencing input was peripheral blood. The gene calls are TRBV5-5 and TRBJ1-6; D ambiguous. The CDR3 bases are TGTGCCAGCAGCTCATTGCCAGATTCACCCCTCCACTTT. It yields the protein CASSSLPDSPLHF.